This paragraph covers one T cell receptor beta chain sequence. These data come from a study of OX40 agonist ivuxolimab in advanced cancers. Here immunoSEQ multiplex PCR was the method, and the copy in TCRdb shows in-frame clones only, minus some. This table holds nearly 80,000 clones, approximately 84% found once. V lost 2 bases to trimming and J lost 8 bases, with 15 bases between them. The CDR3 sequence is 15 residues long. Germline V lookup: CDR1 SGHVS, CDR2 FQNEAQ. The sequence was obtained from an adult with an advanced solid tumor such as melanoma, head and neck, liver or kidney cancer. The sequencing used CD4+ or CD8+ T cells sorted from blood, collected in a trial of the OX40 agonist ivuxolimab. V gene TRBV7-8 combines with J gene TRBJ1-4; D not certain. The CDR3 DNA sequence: TGTGCCAGCAGCTTAAATGTTGGACGGACCGAAAAACTGTTTTTT. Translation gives CASSLNVGRTEKLFF.